This T cell receptor (beta chain) was captured in a study of T-cell memory formation after mild COVID-19. Study overall: For the most part, TCR clusters were specific to one donor.

The CDR3 is made up of 15 amino acids. J lost 7 bases, V lost 6 bases, and 7 bases had no gene match. General study findings and limits: Clones that shrank (day 15 to 85) were balanced CD4/CD8, whereas later expanders leaned CD4+. A second wave of clones peaked on day 37, and their SARS-CoV-2 specificity went unconfirmed.

This clonotype was seen repeatedly, ten times or more. Its antigen remains unidentified. TCRdb re-derived calls from the 5' RACE reads in MiXCR, one entry per CDR3 protein. The sample yields 25,000 to 30,000 distinct CDR3 sequences, about 16% seen once. The material sequenced was PBMCs or a T cell subset sorted from them (not recorded which). This sequence joins TRBV12-3 or TRBV12-4 and TRBJ1-6, with TRBD1 matching 9 bases. This sequence originates from an adult who had mild COVID-19 (a few samples of this study predate the infection). Cell type and time point are not known. CDR3 in amino acids: CASRLGQGRNSPLHF. The CDR3 DNA is TGTGCCAGCAGACTCGGACAGGGGAGGAATTCACCCCTCCACTTT.